The clone carrying this T cell receptor (beta chain) was picked up one time. The antigen is undetermined. This specimen includes other DNA sequences encoding the same CDR3. Samples underwent the assay at deep level. Libraries were prepared by immunoSEQ multiplex PCR; TCRdb keeps only in-frame clonotypes and omits some of them. The data show approximately 1.9 million clones, with 85% to 95% seen just once and around 1.7% held by the top ten. This sample was included in a study of shared clonotypes between healthy human individuals. Study details: Three plates each covered CD4 naive and memory; CD8 naive two, CD8 memory one.

Findings of the study overall: Memory subsets had estimated richness that was generally smaller than that of naive subsets.

Germline V gene lookup returns CDR1 SGDLS and CDR2 YYNGEE. CDR3 length: 14 amino acids. V lost 0 bases, J lost 6 bases, and 9 bases lay in between. It was CD45RO-negative cells, positively selected for CCR7, that made up naive CD8 cells, with terminally differentiated effector memory CD45RA+ cells excluded. The source material was naive CD8+ T cells from PBMCs. This chain uses TRBV9 with TRBJ2-2; D uncertain. The TCR comes from a man between 18 and 35 years old in good health. Some clones in this sample may be carry-over from other donors' samples. Here the CDR3 DNA reads TGTGCCAGCAGCGTAGAAGGATTTCCCGGGGAGCTGTTTTTT. It is translated as CASSVEGFPGELFF.